These 6 T cell receptor beta chains came from one sample sequenced in a study of OX40 agonist ivuxolimab in advanced cancers. Library preparation was by the immunoSEQ multiplex PCR assay. The source is immuneACCESS, and TCRdb retained only in-frame sequences with V and J called. Part of the clones is not carried over; for the studies checked, unresolved V genes explain less than half of this, and the remainder is unexplained. Recorded for this sample are tens of thousands of clones; nearly 90% of them occurred a single time. The ten largest make up roughly 0.3% of the sample. The sample in question was CD4+ or CD8+ T cells sorted from blood, obtained in a trial of the OX40 agonist ivuxolimab. Source of these receptors: an adult with an advanced solid tumor such as melanoma, head and neck, liver or kidney cancer.

J is TRBJ1-2 and V is TRBV19; 9 bases agree with TRBD1. Trimming at V came to 3 bases and at J to 2 bases, leaving 7 bases not matched to a gene. This CDR3 region has 16 residues. Germline CDR1 LNHDA, CDR2 SQIVND (reference sequence). The CDR3 spells CASSIGTGMGNYGYTF. The CDR3 coding sequence is TGTGCCAGTAGTATCGGGACAGGGATGGGGAACTATGGCTACACCTTC. The full variable domain, completed using reference TRBV19 and TRBJ1-2, is DGGITQSPKYLFRKEGQNVTLSCEQNLNHDAMYWYRQDPGQGLRLIYYSQIVNDFQKGDIAEGYSVSREKKESFPLTVTSAQKNPTAFYLCASSIGTGMGNYGYTFGSGTRLTVV.

This chain uses TRBV6-1 with TRBJ1-5; possibly TRBD1 for D (5 bases). This CDR3 is built from 16 residues. Germline V CDR1 and CDR2: MNHNS, SASEGT. Between the trimmed V and J ends, which lost 1 base and 0 bases, there was a span of 10 bases. DNA of the CDR3: TGTGCCAGCAGTGAAGGGGGGAAATTTAGCAATCAGCCCCAGCATTTT. It translates to CASSEGGKFSNQPQHF.

This clone was recorded only once. The chain carries TRBV2 and TRBJ2-3; 10 nucleotides align to TRBD2. In germline, CDR1 is SNHLY, CDR2 FYNNEI. The CDR3 spans 18 residues. The trim removed 1 base at V and 2 bases at J, leaving 9 bases unmatched. CDR3 region: CASSEVRWLAGATDTQYF. Written as DNA, the CDR3 is TGTGCCAGCAGTGAAGTTCGTTGGCTAGCGGGGGCCACAGATACGCAGTATTTT. The complete variable domain, with remaining parts taken from reference TRBV2 and TRBJ2-3, reads EPEVTQTPSHQVTQMGQEVILRCVPISNHLYFYWYRQILGQKVEFLVSFYNNEISEKSEIFDDQFSVERPDGSNFTLKIRSTKLEDSAMYFCASSEVRWLAGATDTQYFGPGTRLTVL.

The gene calls are TRBV5-1 and TRBJ1-6; TRBD1 is a possible D gene (5 bases). This CDR3 comprises 15 residues. V lost 0 bases and J 7 bases, leaving 11 bases between the germline ends. Germline V gene sequence: CDR1 SGHRS, CDR2 YFSETQ. The CDR3 coding sequence is TGCGCCAGCAGCTTGGCAGGAGACAGAAATTCACCCCTCCACTTT. Translation: CASSLAGDRNSPLHF.

A single count supports this clone. This chain connects TRBV12-5 to TRBJ1-5; weak D call: TRBD1 (5 bases). Germline assignment: CDR1 LGHNT and CDR2 FRNRAP. V was shortened by 7 bases and J by 7 bases, with 11 bases between the two germline ends. The CDR3 length is 12 residues. The chain's CDR3 is CASAQGFQPQHF. The CDR3 DNA follows: TGTGCTAGTGCCCAGGGTTTCCAGCCCCAGCATTTT.

This chain uses TRBV5-1 with TRBJ2-1; TRBD2 matches 11 bases. The CDR3 covers 16 residues. V trimming: 4 bases; J trimming: 5 bases; junction bases outside the gene matches: 8. From germline, CDR1 is SGHRS and CDR2 YFSETQ. Here the CDR3 DNA reads TGCGCCAGCAGCGCGCTTGTAGCGGGGGGGCACAATGAGCAGTTCTTC. It translates to CASSALVAGGHNEQFF.